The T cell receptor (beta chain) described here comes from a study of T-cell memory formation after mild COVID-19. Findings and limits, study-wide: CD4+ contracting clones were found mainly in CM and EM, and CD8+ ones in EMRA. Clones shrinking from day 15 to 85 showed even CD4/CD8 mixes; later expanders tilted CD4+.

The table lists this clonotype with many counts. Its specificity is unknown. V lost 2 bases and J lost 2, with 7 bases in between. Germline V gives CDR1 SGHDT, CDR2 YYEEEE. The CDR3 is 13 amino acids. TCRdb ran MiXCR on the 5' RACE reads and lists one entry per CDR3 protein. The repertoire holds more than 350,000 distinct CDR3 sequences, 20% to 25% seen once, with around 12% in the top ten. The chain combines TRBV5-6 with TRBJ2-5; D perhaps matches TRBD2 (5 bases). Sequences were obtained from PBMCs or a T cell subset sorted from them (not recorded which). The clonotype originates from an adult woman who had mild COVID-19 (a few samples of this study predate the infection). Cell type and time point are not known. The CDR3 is CASSLREQETQYF. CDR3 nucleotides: TGTGCCAGCAGCTTACGGGAACAAGAGACCCAGTACTTC.